This T cell receptor (beta chain) was observed in a study of T-cell reconstitution after alpha-beta-depleted transplantation in children. Preparing the TCRbeta library involved the use of unique molecular identifiers. TCRdb reprocessed the PCR reads with MiXCR, giving one entry per CDR3 protein. This table holds 360,000 or so distinct CDR3 sequences, 20% found once. This clonotype has a handful of counts. The CDR3 runs to 10 residues. Per the germline V gene, CDR1 is SQVTM and CDR2 is ANQGSEA. V shed 7 bases, J shed 12 bases, and the junction held 6 bases outside the gene matches. The sample here was PBMCs from the stem cell graft donor, taken from the stem cell graft. This clonotype was obtained from a human donor who donated a stem cell graft to a child with acute myeloid leukemia. The V call is TRBV29-1, the J call TRBJ2-1; 7 positions match TRBD1. The CDR3 DNA reads as TGCAGCGCTGCGTCAGGGGGGCAGTTCTTC. Protein product: CSAASGGQFF.